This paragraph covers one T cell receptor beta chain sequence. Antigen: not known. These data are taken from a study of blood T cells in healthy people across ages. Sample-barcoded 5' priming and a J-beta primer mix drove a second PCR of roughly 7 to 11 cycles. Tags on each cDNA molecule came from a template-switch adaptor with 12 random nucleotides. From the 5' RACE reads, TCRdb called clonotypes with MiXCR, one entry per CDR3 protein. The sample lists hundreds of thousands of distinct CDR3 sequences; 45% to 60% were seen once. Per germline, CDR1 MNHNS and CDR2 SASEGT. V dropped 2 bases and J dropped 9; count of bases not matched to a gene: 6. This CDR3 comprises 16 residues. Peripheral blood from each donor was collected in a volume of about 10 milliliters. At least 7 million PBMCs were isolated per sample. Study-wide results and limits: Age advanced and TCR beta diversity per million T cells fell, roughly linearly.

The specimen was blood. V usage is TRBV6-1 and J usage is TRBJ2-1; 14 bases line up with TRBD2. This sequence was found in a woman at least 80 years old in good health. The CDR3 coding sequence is TGTGCCAGCAGTGAAACCGGGACTAGCGGGAGTTTTGAGCAGTTCTTC. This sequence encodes CASSETGTSGSFEQFF.